The sequence of this T cell receptor beta chain was determined in a study of blood T cells in healthy people across ages (dated by TCRdb to the mid-2010s). For the study in its entirety: In model experiments, template switching captured about one uniquely barcoded TCR beta cDNA molecule for every two T cells. To track age-related changes in TCR beta repertoire diversity, the study relied on deep sequencing normalized with unique cDNA molecular identifiers. The donors were split into four age groups: young (average roughly 15 years), middle-aged (around 37), aged (62) and long-lived (over 80). To avoid experimental bias, donors of different ages were randomly spread across the sequencing lanes. The study analyzed two additional independent replicas of 1 million unique cDNA reads from the same blood draw for two donors, one aged 18 to 29 and one aged 80 or older. The investigation overall reported the following: Compared with the aged group, the long-lived group had more naive CD4+ T cells, fewer expanded clones and increased TCR diversity, suggesting age selection. Observed TCR beta diversity correlated strongly with the percentage of naive T cells measured by flow cytometry. The CMV infection status of donors was not known, potentially confounding age-related changes in expanded clonotypes. As age increased, observed TCR beta diversity per million T cells dropped in a roughly linear way, and a significant reduction was already evident by age 40. Because profiling used bulk unsorted PBMCs, naive and antigen-experienced compartments could not be compared conclusively. Estimates of total diversity based on one million sequenced T cells were regarded as lower bounds and as underestimates.

Donors were 40 or so systemically healthy Caucasian individuals from Russia aged roughly 6 to 90 years. Roughly 9 milliliters of peripheral blood were drawn from each donor into EDTA-treated Vacutainer tubes. Ficoll-Paque density-gradient centrifugation was used to isolate PBMCs, with at least 6.5 million per sample. Trizol reagent was used to extract total RNA from PBMCs, with at least 6 micrograms per sample. For every donor, an aliquot of PBMCs went through flow cytometry to measure the percentages of naive CD45RAhigh/CD27high T cells. CDR1 SGDLS and CDR2 YYNGEE are derived from the germline V gene. Its CDR3 holds 15 amino acids, cysteine through phenylalanine. The read is trimmed to its CDR3 DNA, 45 bases read in frame from base 1. With regard to this clonotype: The antigen it binds to is not known. No base-level quality is on record; no much larger clone is a single base apart.

Libraries were built with 5' RACE. TCRdb records Illumina HiSeq 2500 as the sequencer. A second PCR of roughly 6 to 12 cycles was run with a J-beta primer mix and a sample-barcoded 5' primer. A template-switch 5' adaptor carrying 12 random nucleotides introduced a unique molecular identifier onto each TCR beta cDNA molecule. Each sample yielded at least 2.5 million CDR3-containing paired-end reads. First-strand cDNA synthesis was performed from all RNA using the Mint cDNA synthesis kit, with priming by a TRBC-specific oligonucleotide. Following uracil-DNA glycosylase treatment, a first 18-cycle PCR with universal primers M1SS and BC2_uni_R was performed on all cDNA. As for the original processing: For normalization, 1 million high-quality reads were randomly selected from each sample, with every read carrying a distinct molecular identifier. Reads sharing molecular identifiers were discarded rather than binned into consensus sequences. MiTCR, with a Q25 quality threshold and the strictest error-elimination algorithm, was used for CDR3 identification, clonotype clustering and error correction. A nonparametric unseen species model using Euler transformation provided a lower-bound estimate of total TCR beta diversity. TCRdb applied fastp at Q25 and MiXCR to the public reads, then kept only in-frame beta chains. CDR3 protein duplicates are merged, each entry listing the most common genes and DNA. What appears here as the V and J calls and clone size reflects TCRdb's work, not the paper's. In this sample the table shows some 1 million distinct CDR3 sequences, 40% to 55% of which occur a single time. The ten largest clones take up around 18% of the sample.

Sequencing was performed on blood. The sequence was obtained from a woman aged 60-70 years in good health. Recombination linked TRBV9 to TRBJ2-7; 9 of the junction bases match TRBD1. Near its end, the DNA agrees better with TRBJ2-5, so the J call may be wrong. At the DNA level, the sequence is TGTGCCAGCACCCCTAGGGACAGGGTATTAGAGACCCAGTACTTC. Its coded protein is CASTPRDRVLETQYF.